The clone carrying this T cell receptor beta chain was seen repeatedly, ten times or more. Its antigen is undetermined. The junction and the germline gene differ at one end; a read error may be behind it. These data belong to a study of T cells in Graves' hyperthyroidism and ophthalmopathy. The source material, RNA transcripts, was used to amplify TCR beta CDR3 regions. The HTBI primer set drove a first-round RT-PCR of the TCR CDR3. Using its own MiXCR run on the multiplex PCR reads, TCRdb lists one record per CDR3 protein. This table has around 520,000 distinct CDR3 sequences, approximately 15% appearing once. The CDR3 is 17 residues long. Germline V CDR1 and CDR2: ENHRY, SYGVKD. Findings of the study overall: Patients with ophthalmopathy were separated from those with stable hyperthyroidism by a 13 V-J model. Among thyroid clonotypes expanded above 0.001, most also appeared in blood.

The V call is TRBV10-3, the J call TRBJ1-1; D might be TRBD1 (5 bases). The clonotype originates from a woman aged 18-35 years with Graves' hyperthyroidism. Sequenced sample: blood. The CDR3 region has the DNA TGTGCCATCAGTAAGTCGGGGGTGGAATATCGGAACACTGAAGCTTTCTTT. Amino acids: CAISKSGVEYRNTEAFF.